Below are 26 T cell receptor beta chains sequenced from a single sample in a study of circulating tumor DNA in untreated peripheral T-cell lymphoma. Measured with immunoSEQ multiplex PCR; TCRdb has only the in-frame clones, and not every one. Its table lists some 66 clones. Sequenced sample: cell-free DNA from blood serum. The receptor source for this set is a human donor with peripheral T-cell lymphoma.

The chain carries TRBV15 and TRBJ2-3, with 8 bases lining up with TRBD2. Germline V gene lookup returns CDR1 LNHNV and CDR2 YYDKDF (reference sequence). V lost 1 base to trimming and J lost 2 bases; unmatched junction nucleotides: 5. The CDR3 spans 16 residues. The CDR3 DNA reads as TGTGCCACCAGCAGAGCCAGCGGGGGCCCCACAGATACGCAGTATTTT. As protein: CATSRASGGPTDTQYF.

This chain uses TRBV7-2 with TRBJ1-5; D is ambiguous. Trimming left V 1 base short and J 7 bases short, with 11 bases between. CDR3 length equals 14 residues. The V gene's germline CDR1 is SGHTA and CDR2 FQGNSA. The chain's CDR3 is CASSLDRLGQPQHF. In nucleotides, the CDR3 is TGTGCCAGCAGCTTAGATCGTTTGGGACAGCCCCAGCATTTT.

The CDR3 coding sequence is TGTGCCAGCAGCGTAGGTGGAGCGGGGGGCGGGAACACCGGGGAGCTGTTTTTT. Translated: CASSVGGAGGGNTGELFF. The chain couples TRBV9 to TRBJ2-2; 9 nucleotides line up with TRBD2. CDR3 length: 18 residues. Trimming took 0 bases from V and 1 from J; bases not matched to a gene: 7. Germline CDR1 and CDR2: SGDLS and YYNGEE. The full variable domain, with the rest looked up from reference TRBV9 and TRBJ2-2, is DSGVTQTPKHLITATGQRVTLRCSPRSGDLSVYWYQQSLDQGLQFLIQYYNGEERAKGNILERFSAQQFPDLHSELNLSSLELGDSALYFCASSVGGAGGGNTGELFFGEGSRLTVL.

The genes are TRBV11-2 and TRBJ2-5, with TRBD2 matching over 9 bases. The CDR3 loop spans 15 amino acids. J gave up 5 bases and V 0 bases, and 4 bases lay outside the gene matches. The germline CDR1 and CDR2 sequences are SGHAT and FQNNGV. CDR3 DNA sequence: TGTGCCAGCAGCTTAGAGCGGGGGGGCCGGGAGACCCAGTACTTC. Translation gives CASSLERGGRETQYF.

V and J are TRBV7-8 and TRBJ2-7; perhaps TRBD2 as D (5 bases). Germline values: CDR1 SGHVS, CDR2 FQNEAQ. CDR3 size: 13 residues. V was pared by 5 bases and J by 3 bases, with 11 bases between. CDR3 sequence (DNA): TGTGCCAGCAGCAAGGACTCGTACTACGAGCAGTACTTC. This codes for CASSKDSYYEQYF.

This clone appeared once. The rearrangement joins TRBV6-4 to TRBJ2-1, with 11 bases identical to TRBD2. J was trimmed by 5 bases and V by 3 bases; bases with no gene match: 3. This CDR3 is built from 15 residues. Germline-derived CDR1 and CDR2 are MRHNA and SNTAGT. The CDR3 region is CASSEIAGGHNEQFF. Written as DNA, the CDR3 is TGTGCCAGCAGTGAAATAGCGGGGGGGCACAATGAGCAGTTCTTC.

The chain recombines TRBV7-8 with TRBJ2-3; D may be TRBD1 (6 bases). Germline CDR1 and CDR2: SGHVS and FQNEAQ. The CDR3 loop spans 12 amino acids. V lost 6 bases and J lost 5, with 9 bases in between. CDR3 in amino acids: CASRTGLDTQYF. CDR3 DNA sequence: TGTGCCAGCAGAACAGGGTTAGATACGCAGTATTTT.

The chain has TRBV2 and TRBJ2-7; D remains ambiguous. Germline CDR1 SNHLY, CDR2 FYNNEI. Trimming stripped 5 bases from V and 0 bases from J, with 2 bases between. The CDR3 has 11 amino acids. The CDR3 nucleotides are TGTGCCAGCAGTTTCTCCTACGAGCAGTACTTC. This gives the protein CASSFSYEQYF.

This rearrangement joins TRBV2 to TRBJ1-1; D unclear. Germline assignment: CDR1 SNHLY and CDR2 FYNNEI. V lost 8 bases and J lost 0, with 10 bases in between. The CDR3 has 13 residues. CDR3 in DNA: TGTGCCAGCGAGGGAGGATTGAACACTGAAGCTTTCTTT. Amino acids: CASEGGLNTEAFF.

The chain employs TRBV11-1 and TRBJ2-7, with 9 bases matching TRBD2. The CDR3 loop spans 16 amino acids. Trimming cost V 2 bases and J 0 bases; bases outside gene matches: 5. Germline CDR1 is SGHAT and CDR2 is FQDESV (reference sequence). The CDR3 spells CASSLLSTSGSYEQYF. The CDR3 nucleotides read TGTGCCAGCAGCTTACTCTCGACTAGCGGCTCCTACGAGCAGTACTTC.

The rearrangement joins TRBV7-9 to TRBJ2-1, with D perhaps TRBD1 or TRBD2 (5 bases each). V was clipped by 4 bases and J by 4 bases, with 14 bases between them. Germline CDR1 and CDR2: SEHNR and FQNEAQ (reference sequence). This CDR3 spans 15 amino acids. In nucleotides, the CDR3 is TGTGCCAGCAGCTCGGACTGGGGGAGATACAATGAGCAGTTCTTC. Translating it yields CASSSDWGRYNEQFF.

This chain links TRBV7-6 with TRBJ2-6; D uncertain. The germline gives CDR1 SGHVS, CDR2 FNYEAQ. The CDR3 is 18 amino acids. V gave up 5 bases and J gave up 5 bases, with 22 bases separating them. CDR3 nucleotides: TGTGCCAGCAGCGCAATTAATGAATCACAAAGTCGGGCCAACGTCCTGACTTTC. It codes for CASSAINESQSRANVLTF.

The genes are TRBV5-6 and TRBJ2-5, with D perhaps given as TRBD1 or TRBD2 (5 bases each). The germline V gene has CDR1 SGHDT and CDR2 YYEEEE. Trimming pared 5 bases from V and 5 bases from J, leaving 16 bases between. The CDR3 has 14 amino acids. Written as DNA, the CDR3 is TGTGCCAGCAGGGGACGGGGCGACCTGGAGACCCAGTACTTC. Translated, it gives CASRGRGDLETQYF.

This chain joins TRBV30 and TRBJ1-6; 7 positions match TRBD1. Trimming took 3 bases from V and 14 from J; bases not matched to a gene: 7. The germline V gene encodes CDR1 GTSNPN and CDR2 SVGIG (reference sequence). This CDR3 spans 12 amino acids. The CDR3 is CAWRGRQGTLHF. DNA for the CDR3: TGTGCCTGGAGAGGGAGACAGGGAACCCTCCACTTT.

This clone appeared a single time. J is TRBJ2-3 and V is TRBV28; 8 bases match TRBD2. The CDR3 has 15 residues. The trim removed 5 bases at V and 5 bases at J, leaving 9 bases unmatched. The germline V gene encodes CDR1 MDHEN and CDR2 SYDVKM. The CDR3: CASSGLAGRGDTQYF. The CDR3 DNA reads TGTGCCAGCAGTGGGCTAGCGGGCCGGGGAGATACGCAGTATTTT.

The CDR3 DNA reads as TGCGCCAGCAGCCAAGCTCACCTGAATAGCAATCAGCCCCAGCATTTT. It translates to CASSQAHLNSNQPQHF. The rearrangement uses TRBV4-1 and TRBJ1-5, with no clear D. V was pared by 1 base and J by 0 bases, with 10 bases between. The CDR3 extends over 16 amino acids. Germline V gene data show CDR1 as MGHRA and CDR2 as YSYEKL.

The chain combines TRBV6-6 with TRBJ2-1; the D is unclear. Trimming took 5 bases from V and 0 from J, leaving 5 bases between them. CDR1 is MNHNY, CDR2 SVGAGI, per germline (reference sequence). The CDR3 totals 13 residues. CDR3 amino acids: CASSPSSYNEQFF. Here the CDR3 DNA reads TGTGCCAGCAGTCCGAGCTCCTACAATGAGCAGTTCTTC.

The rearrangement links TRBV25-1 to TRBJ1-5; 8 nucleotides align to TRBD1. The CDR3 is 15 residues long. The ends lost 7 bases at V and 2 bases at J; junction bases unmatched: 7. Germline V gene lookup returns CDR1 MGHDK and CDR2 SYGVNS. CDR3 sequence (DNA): TGTGCCAGCACTAAGGCGACAGGGGGCAATCAGCCCCAGCATTTT. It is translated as CASTKATGGNQPQHF.

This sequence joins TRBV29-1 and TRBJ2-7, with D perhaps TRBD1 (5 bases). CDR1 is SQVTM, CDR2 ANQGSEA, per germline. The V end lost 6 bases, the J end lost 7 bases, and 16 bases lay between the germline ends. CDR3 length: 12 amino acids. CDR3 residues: CSVVTGYREQYF. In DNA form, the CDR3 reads TGCAGCGTAGTAACAGGTTACCGAGAGCAGTACTTC.

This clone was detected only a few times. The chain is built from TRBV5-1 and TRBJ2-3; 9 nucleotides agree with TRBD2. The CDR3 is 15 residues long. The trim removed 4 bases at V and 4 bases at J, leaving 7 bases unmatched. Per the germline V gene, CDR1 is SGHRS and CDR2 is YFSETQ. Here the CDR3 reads CASSEGTSRADTQYF. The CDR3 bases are TGCGCCAGCAGCGAAGGGACTAGCCGAGCAGATACGCAGTATTTT.

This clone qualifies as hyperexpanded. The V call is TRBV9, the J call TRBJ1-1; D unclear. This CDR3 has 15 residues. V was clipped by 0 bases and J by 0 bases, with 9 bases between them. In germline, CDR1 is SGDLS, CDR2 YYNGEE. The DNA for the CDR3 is TGTGCCAGCAGCGTAGCCGGCAGATTGAACACTGAAGCTTTCTTT. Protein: CASSVAGRLNTEAFF.

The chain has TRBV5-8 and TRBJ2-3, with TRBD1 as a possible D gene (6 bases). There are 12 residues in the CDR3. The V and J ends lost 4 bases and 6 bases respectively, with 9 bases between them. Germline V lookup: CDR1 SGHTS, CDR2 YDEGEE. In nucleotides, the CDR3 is TGTGCCAGCAGCGGACAGTGGGATACGCAGTATTTT. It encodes CASSGQWDTQYF.

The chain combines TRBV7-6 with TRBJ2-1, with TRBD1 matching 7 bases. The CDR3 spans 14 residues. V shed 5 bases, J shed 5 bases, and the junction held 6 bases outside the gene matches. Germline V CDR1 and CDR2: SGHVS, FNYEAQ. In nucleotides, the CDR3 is TGTGCCAGCAGCCCCTGGGACAGAAACAATGAGCAGTTCTTC. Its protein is CASSPWDRNNEQFF.

The CDR3 DNA reads as TGTGCCAGCAATGCAATCAAACAAAGTCGGGCCAACGTCCTGACTTTC. This gives the protein CASNAIKQSRANVLTF. This chain uses TRBV9 with TRBJ2-6; D is ambiguous. CDR3 length equals 16 residues. The V end was cut by 6 bases, the J end by 5 bases, with 18 bases between. Germline V gives CDR1 SGDLS, CDR2 YYNGEE. The whole variable domain, remainder taken from reference TRBV9 and TRBJ2-6, is DSGVTQTPKHLITATGQRVTLRCSPRSGDLSVYWYQQSLDQGLQFLIQYYNGEERAKGNILERFSAQQFPDLHSELNLSSLELGDSALYFCASNAIKQSRANVLTFGAGSRLTVL.

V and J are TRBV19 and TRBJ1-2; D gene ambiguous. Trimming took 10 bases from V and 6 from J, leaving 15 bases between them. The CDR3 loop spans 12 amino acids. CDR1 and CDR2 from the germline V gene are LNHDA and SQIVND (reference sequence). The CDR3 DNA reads TGTGCCACCCGGACGGAAATTGATGGCTACACCTTC. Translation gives CATRTEIDGYTF.

CDR3 in DNA: TGCGCCAGCAGCTTCGGAGGACTAGCGGAAGGGGGTGAGCAGTTCTTC. Its protein is CASSFGGLAEGGEQFF. This chain uses TRBV5-1 with TRBJ2-1; 10 positions match TRBD2. J was trimmed by 9 bases and V by 2 bases; bases with no gene match: 11. CDR3 length: 16 amino acids. Germline V gene sequence: CDR1 SGHRS, CDR2 YFSETQ.